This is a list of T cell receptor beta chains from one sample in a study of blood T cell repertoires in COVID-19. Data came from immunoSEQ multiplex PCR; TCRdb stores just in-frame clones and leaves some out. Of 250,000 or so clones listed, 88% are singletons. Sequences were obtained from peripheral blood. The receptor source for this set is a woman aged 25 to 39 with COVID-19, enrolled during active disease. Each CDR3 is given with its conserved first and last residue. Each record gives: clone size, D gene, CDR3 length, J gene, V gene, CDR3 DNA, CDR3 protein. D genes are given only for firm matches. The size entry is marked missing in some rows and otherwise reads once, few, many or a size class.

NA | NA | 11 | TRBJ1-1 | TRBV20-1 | TGCAGTGCCCCCCCAACGAGGGAACCTTTCTTT | CSAPPTREPFF
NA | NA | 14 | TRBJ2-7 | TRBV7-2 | TGTGCCAGCAGCCAGGCCGGGCAGGCAGGGGTAAAGTACTTC | CASSQAGQAGVKYF
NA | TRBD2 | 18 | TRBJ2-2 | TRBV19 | TGTGCCAGTAGTTTACCCCTCTGGGAGGGCCGCGGCACCGGGGAGCTGTTTTTT | CASSLPLWEGRGTGELFF
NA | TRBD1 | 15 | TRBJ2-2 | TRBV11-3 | TGTGCCAGCAGCTCCGGCCAGGGGGTAGCCGGGGAGCTGTTTTTT | CASSSGQGVAGELFF
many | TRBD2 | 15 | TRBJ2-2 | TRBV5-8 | TGTGCCAGCAGCTCGGCGGGGGGATATCAGCGGGAGCTGTTTTTT | CASSSAGGYQRELFF
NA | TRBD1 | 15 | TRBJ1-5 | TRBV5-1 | TGCGCCAGCAGGGTGGGACAGGGGGCAGGTCAGCCCCAGCATTTT | CASRVGQGAGQPQHF
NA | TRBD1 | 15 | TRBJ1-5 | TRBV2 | TGTGCCAGCAGTCAAAATACAGGGGGGAGTCAGCCCCAGCATTTT | CASSQNTGGSQPQHF
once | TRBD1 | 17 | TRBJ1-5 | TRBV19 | TGTGCCAGTAGTATAGAGGCAGGGGGAGCCGGCAATCAGCCCCAGCATTTT | CASSIEAGGAGNQPQHF
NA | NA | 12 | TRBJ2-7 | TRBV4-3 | TGCGCCAGCAGCCAAGTTGTCGGGGAGCAGTACTTC | CASSQVVGEQYF
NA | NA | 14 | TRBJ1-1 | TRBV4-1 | TGCGCCAGCAGCCAACTACAGGGTAACGCTGAAGCTTTCTTT | CASSQLQGNAEAFF
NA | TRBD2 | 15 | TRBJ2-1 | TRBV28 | TGTGCCAGCAGTTTATGGACTAGCGGGGGGGCCGAGATATTCTTC | CASSLWTSGGAEIFF
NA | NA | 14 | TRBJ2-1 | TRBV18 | TGTGCCAGCTCACCAGTTTTGAGCGGCGATGAGCAGTTCTTC | CASSPVLSGDEQFF
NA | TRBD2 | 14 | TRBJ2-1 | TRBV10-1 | TGCGCCAGCAGCGCGGGAGAGGGGTACAATGAGCAGTTCTTC | CASSAGEGYNEQFF
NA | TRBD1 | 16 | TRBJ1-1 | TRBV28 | TGTGTCAGCAGCCATTATGCCCCAACAGGGGACACTGAAGCTTTCTTT | CVSSHYAPTGDTEAFF
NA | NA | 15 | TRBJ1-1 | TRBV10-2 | TGCGCCAGCCTCAAGGTGAGGGGGGGGAACACTGAAGCTTTCTTT | CASLKVRGGNTEAFF
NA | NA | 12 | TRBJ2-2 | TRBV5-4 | TGTGCCAGCAGCTTGCGGGAAGGGGAGCTGTTTTTT | CASSLREGELFF
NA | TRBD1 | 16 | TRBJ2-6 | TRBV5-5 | TGTGCCAGCAGCTTCCGAGGGGGCGTAGGGGCCAACGTCCTGACTTTC | CASSFRGGVGANVLTF
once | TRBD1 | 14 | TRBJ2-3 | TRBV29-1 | TGCAGCGTGCAAAGGGGGCCTGGCACAGATACGCAGTATTTT | CSVQRGPGTDTQYF
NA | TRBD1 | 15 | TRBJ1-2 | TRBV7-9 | TGTGCCAGCTCCACTATTCGACAGGGGACCCATGGCTACACCTTC | CASSTIRQGTHGYTF
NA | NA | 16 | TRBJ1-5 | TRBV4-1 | TGCGCCAGCAGCCAAGAGGGGCTCCCGGCGAATCAGCCCCAGCATTTT | CASSQEGLPANQPQHF
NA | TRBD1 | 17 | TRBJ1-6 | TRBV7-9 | TGTGCCAGCAGCGGGACGCGTGGACAGGTCTCTAATTCACCCCTCCACTTT | CASSGTRGQVSNSPLHF
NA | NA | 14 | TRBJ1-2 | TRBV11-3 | TGTGCCAGCAGCGGACCGGGGTCTAACTATGGCTACACCTTC | CASSGPGSNYGYTF
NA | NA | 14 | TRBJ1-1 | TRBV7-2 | TGTGCCAGCAGCTTTATGAGAGAGAACACTGAAGCTTTCTTT | CASSFMRENTEAFF
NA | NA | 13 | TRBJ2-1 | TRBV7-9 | TGTGCCAGCAGCCCCCGGGACTACAATGAGCAGTTCTTC | CASSPRDYNEQFF
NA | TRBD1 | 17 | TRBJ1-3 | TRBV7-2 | TGTGCCAGCAGCTTTATCCCGACAGGGGATGCAGGAAACACCATATATTTT | CASSFIPTGDAGNTIYF
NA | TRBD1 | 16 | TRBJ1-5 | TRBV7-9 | TGTGCCAGCAGCACGGTGACAGGGGAGGGCAATCAGCCCCAGCATTTT | CASSTVTGEGNQPQHF
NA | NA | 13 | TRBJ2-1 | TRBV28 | TGTGCCAGCAGTTCACAGCCCTACAATGAGCAGTTCTTC | CASSSQPYNEQFF
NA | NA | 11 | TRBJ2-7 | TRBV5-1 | TGCGCCAGCAGAGCCAGGGATGAGCAGTACTTC | CASRARDEQYF
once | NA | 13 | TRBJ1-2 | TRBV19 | TGTGCCAGTAGTATAAGTCCCGGCTATGGCTACACCTTC | CASSISPGYGYTF
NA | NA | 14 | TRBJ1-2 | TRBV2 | TGTGCCAGCAGTGCCCGGCAGGGCAACTATGGCTACACCTTC | CASSARQGNYGYTF
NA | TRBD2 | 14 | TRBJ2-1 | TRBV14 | TGTGCCAGCAGCCAAGGGACTAGCTACAATGAGCAGTTCTTC | CASSQGTSYNEQFF
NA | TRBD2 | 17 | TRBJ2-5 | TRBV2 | TGTGCCAGCGGCCCTGGAAACGGGAGGGCCGAGGAAGAGACCCAGTACTTC | CASGPGNGRAEEETQYF
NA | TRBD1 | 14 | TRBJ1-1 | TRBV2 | TGTGCCAGCAGTAGCCGGACAGGGAACACTGAAGCTTTCTTT | CASSSRTGNTEAFF
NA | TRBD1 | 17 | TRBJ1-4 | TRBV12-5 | TGTGCTAGTGGTTTGGGACCCGGGACAGGGGGCTTTGAAAAACTGTTTTTT | CASGLGPGTGGFEKLFF
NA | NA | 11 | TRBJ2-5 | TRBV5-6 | TGTGCCAGCAGTTCACAAGAGACCCAGTACTTC | CASSSQETQYF
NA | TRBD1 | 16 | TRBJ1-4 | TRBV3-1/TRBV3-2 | TGTGCCAGCAGCCACTTCTCCACAGGGGGGGATGAAAAACTGTTTTTT | CASSHFSTGGDEKLFF
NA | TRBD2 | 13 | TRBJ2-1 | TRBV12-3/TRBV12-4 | TGTGCCAGCAGTGGTGGACTAGTAAATCCTCTGTTCTTC | CASSGGLVNPLFF